This T cell receptor (beta chain) appears in the sequencing data of a study of shared clonotypes between healthy human individuals (dated by TCRdb to about 2020). As for the study more broadly: Three men and two women, aged 18 to 49 years, made up the cohort. For each donor, CD4 naive and CD4 memory were each given three plates, CD8 naive was given two plates, and CD8 memory was given one plate. Libraries were prepared and TCR repertoires were sequenced by different laboratories using diverse techniques, in order to increase sequencing depth and limit assay-specific biases. Per donor, leukapheresis produced somewhere between about 0.94 and 9 billion PBMCs. The study deeply sequenced blood TCR repertoires of five healthy adults to estimate repertoire size and the extent of clonotype sharing between individuals. The study at large found these results: Pairwise subsampling led to the expectation that sequencing depth would affect the degree of clonotype sharing among donors. Naive subsets generally had larger estimated clonotype richness than memory subsets. Compared with non-shared clonotypes, clonotypes shared by all four sorted-subset donors had higher generation probabilities. Because the study included only a small number of donors, the genetic and exposure-history diversity represented was limited. Even with the large sequencing depth, rarefaction of the sorted-subset datasets indicated that sequencing was incomplete. Sharing across a few donors was observed for about 5% of naive CD4, 3.5% of naive CD8, 2.3% of memory CD4, and roughly 0.43% of memory CD8 clonotypes. Sampling was limited to blood, and TCR repertoires in tissue likely differ from TCR repertoires in blood.

The CDR3 starts with the cysteine, ends with the phenylalanine, and has 15 residues. The only DNA kept is the CDR3, 45 bases in frame from the first base. The germline ends are 15 bases apart after V is trimmed by 0 bases and J by 6 bases. In the germline V gene, CDR1 corresponds to SGDLS and CDR2 to YYNGEE. For the CD8 naive samples, CD45RO-negative cells were positively selected for CCR7, yielding a CD45RA+CCR7+ population from which TemRA cells were excluded. Donors were healthy HIV-negative adults with no recently reported acute infections or vaccinations. All donors were Caucasian adults living in Nashville, Tennessee, USA. After blood collection by leukapheresis, PBMCs were isolated using Ficoll-Histopaque density gradient centrifugation and then cryopreserved in the vapor phase of liquid nitrogen. Purity and quantity of every magnetically sorted T cell population were checked by analytical flow cytometry. Genomic DNA was isolated from each sorted fraction and quantified by UV absorbance on a Nanodrop 2000c.

This clone was seen a single time. The antigen it recognizes is unknown. Per-base quality was not reported, and no clone a single base away is much larger than it. TCR CDR3 regions were amplified from genomic DNA by multiplex PCR using the deep immunoSEQ assay. Extracted genomic DNA from each cell subset was distributed evenly across all wells of several immunoSEQ 96-well plates, and each plate was treated as a replicate. For sorted subsets, each replicate PCR was loaded with about 0.2 ug genomic DNA, equivalent to approximately 33,000 T cell genomes. Purified libraries were quantified with a Qubit 3.0 fluorometer, sized on a Bioanalyzer 2100, and re-quantified with the KAPA Library Quantification kit. Each immunoSEQ 96-well plate was sequenced on its own single-read 150-cycle Illumina NextSeq 550 flow cell. The paper's data handling went like this. Because the immunoSEQ output held only junctional sequences and lacked quality scores, the filtering could not match the filtering applied to full-length reads. To assign V/J genes and CDR3, sequences were annotated using PyIR, a Python wrapper for IgBLAST v1.9, with IMGT germline references. Reads were filtered out if the reads had weak V/J assignments (E-value above 1e-6), no CDR3, stop codons, out-of-frame junctions, or ambiguous translated residues. V3J clonotypes were defined as sequences sharing the same inferred V gene, J gene, and CDR3 amino acid sequence. The percentage overlap between two repertoires was calculated by dividing the number of shared unique clonotypes by the size of the smaller repertoire. RTK rarefaction, the Chao1 estimator, and Recon v2.1 estimates of unobserved clonotypes were used to assess repertoire richness. For all TCRbeta clonotypes obtained by the gDNA method from a few donors, generation probabilities were computed with OLGA. TCRdb obtained this table from immuneACCESS and retained in-frame rearrangements with V and J assigned. These tables miss some clones; where compared with another copy, unresolved V genes account for less than half of the shortfall, and the remainder is unexplained. D and trimming come from the DNA, and the V and J calls and clone size come from that table. Within this sample are about 610,000 clones, with approximately 96% of them counted one time only. 0.11% of the sample is in the top ten clones.

Sequenced: naive CD8+ T cells sorted from blood. The cell subset or site label of this sample denotes: CD45RA+CCR7+. The TCR sequence derives from a woman in her twenties or thirties in good health. The rearrangement joined TRBV9 to TRBJ1-1, and perhaps TRBD1 as D gene, on 6 matching bases. The DNA is TGTGCCAGCAGCGTAGTAACAGGGTGGGGAGCTGAAGCTTTCTTT. Its protein reads: CASSVVTGWGAEAFF. This CDR3, with the reference TRBV9 and TRBJ1-1 proteins standing in past its ends, gives the full variable domain DSGVTQTPKHLITATGQRVTLRCSPRSGDLSVYWYQQSLDQGLQFLIQYYNGEERAKGNILERFSAQQFPDLHSELNLSSLELGDSALYFCASSVVTGWGAEAFFGQGTRLTVV.